The next 4 T cell receptor beta chains were all read from a single sample in a study of blood T cell repertoires in COVID-19. The protocol was immunoSEQ multiplex PCR, while the TCRdb copy is restricted to in-frame clones and leaves out a portion. The sample has 140,000 to 150,000 clones, about 88% seen once; the top ten hold 2.6%. The sequencing input was peripheral blood. The source is a human donor with acute or convalescent COVID-19. The donor label of this sample is uncertain.

This sequence joins TRBV6-5 and TRBJ2-3; TRBD2 matches 13 bases. V was pared by 6 bases and J by 4 bases, with 4 bases of the junction left unmatched. The CDR3 consists of 15 residues. Germline V gene data show CDR1 as MNHEY and CDR2 as SVGAGI. CDR3 loop: CASSPGLAGADTQYF. CDR3 bases: TGTGCCAGCAGCCCCGGACTAGCGGGAGCAGATACGCAGTATTTT.

The chain has TRBV30 and TRBJ1-5; D ambiguous. The CDR3 length is 13 residues. V was cut by 1 base and J by 6 bases, with 10 bases left in between. Per the germline V gene, CDR1 is GTSNPN and CDR2 is SVGIG (reference sequence). DNA of the CDR3: TGTGCCTGGAGTGAGAGGCGGAGTCAGCCCCAGCATTTT. Amino acid sequence: CAWSERRSQPQHF. Variable domain in full (rest from reference TRBV30 and TRBJ1-5): SQTIHQWPATLVQPVGSPLSLECTVEGTSNPNLYWYRQAAGRGLQLLFYSVGIGQISSEVPQNLSASRPQDRQFILSSKKLLLSDSGFYLCAWSERRSQPQHFGDGTRLSIL.

The table lists this clone with a count of one. The genes are TRBV24-1 and TRBJ2-1, with TRBD1 matching 9 bases. Germline V gives CDR1 KGHDR, CDR2 SFDVKD. V shed 8 bases and J 9 bases; nucleotides not matched to a gene: 16. The CDR3 runs to 16 residues. As DNA, the CDR3 is TGTGCCACCACTTCCTTTGACAGGGGGGAAGGAACTGAGCAGTTCTTC. Translation gives CATTSFDRGEGTEQFF.

The gene calls are TRBV5-6 and TRBJ2-1, with 7 bases lining up with TRBD2. The V gene's germline CDR1 is SGHDT and CDR2 YYEEEE. V shed 5 bases, J shed 3 bases, and the junction held 2 bases outside the gene matches. The CDR3 has 13 residues. CDR3 sequence reads: CASSGGDYNEQFF. CDR3 sequence (DNA): TGTGCCAGCAGTGGGGGGGACTACAATGAGCAGTTCTTC. Drawing the rest from reference TRBV5-6 and TRBJ2-1, the complete variable domain is DAGVTQSPTHLIKTRGQQVTLRCSPKSGHDTVSWYQQALGQGPQFIFQYYEEEERQRGNFPDRFSGHQFPNYSSELNVNALLLGDSALYLCASSGGDYNEQFFGPGTRLTVL.